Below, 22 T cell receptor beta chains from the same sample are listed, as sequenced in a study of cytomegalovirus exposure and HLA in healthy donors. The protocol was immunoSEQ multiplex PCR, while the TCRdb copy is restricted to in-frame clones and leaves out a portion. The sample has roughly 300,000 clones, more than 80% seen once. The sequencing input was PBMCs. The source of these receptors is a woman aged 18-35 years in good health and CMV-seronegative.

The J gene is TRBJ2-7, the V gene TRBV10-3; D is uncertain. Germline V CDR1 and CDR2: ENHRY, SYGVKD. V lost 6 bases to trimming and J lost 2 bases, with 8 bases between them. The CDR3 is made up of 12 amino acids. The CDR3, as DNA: TGTGCCATCAGCCCTATCCCCTACGAGCAGTACTTC. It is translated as CAISPIPYEQYF.

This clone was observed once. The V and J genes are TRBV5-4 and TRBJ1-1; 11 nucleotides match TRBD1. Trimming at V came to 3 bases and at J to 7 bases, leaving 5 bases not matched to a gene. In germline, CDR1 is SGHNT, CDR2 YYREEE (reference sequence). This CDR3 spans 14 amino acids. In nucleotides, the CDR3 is TGTGCCAGCAGCTGGGGACAGGGGGTGAATGAAGCTTTCTTT. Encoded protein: CASSWGQGVNEAFF.

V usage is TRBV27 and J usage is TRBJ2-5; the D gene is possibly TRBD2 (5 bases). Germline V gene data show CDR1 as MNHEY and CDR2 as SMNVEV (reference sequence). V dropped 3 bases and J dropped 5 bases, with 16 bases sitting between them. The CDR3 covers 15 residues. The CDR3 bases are TGTGCCAGCAGTTTCACCCACTTGGACTGGGAGACCCAGTACTTC. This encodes CASSFTHLDWETQYF.

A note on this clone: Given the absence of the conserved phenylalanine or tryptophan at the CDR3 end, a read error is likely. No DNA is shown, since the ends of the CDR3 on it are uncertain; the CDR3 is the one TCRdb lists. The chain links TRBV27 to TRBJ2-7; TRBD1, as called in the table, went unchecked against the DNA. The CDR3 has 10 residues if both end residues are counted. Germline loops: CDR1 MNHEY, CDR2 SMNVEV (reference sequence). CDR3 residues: CASSIQKTGL.

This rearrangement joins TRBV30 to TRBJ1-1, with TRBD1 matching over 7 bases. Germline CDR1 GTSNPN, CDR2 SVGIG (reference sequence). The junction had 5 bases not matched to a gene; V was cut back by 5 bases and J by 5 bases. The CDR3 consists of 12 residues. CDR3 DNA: TGTGCCTGGGGAAACAGGGGAACTGAAGCTTTCTTT. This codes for CAWGNRGTEAFF.

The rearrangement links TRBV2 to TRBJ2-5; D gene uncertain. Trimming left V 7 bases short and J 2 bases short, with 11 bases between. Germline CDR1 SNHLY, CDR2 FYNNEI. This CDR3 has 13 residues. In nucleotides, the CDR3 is TGTGCCAGCATGTCCCTCGAGCAAGAGACCCAGTACTTC. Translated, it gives CASMSLEQETQYF.

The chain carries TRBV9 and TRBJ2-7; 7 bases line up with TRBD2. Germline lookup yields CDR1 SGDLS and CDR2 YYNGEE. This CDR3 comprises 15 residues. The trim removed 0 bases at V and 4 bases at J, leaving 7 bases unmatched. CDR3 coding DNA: TGTGCCAGCAGCGTAGCTCCTGCGGGAGCTTACGAGCAGTACTTC. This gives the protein CASSVAPAGAYEQYF. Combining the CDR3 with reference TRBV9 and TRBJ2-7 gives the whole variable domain DSGVTQTPKHLITATGQRVTLRCSPRSGDLSVYWYQQSLDQGLQFLIQYYNGEERAKGNILERFSAQQFPDLHSELNLSSLELGDSALYFCASSVAPAGAYEQYFGPGTRLTVT.

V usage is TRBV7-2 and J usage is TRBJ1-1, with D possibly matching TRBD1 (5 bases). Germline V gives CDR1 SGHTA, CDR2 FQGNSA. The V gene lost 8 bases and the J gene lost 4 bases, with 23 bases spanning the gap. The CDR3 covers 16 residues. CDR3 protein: CASQTWGGEGGTEAFF. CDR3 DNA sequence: TGTGCCAGCCAAACTTGGGGAGGGGAAGGAGGCACTGAAGCTTTCTTT.

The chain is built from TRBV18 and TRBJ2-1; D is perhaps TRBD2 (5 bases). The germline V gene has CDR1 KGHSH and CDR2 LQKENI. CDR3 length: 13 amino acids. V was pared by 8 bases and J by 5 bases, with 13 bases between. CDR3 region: CASRGSIHNEQFF. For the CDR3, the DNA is TGTGCCAGCCGCGGGTCAATCCACAATGAGCAGTTCTTC.

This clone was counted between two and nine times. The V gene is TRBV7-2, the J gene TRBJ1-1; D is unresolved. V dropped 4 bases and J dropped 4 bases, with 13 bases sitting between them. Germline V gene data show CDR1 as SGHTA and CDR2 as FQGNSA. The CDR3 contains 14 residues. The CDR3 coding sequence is TGTGCCAGCAGCTCACTATCTGGTGGCACTGAAGCTTTCTTT. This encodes CASSSLSGGTEAFF. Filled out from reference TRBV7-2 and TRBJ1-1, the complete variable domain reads GAGVSQSPSNKVTEKGKDVELRCDPISGHTALYWYRQSLGQGLEFLIYFQGNSAPDKSGLPSDRFSAERTGGSVSTLTIQRTQQEDSAVYLCASSSLSGGTEAFFGQGTRLTVV.

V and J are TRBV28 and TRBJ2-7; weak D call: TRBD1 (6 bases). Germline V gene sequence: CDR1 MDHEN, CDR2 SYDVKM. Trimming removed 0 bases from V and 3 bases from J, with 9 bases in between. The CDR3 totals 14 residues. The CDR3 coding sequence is TGTGCCAGCAGTTTATGGGACAGAATCTACGAGCAGTACTTC. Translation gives CASSLWDRIYEQYF.

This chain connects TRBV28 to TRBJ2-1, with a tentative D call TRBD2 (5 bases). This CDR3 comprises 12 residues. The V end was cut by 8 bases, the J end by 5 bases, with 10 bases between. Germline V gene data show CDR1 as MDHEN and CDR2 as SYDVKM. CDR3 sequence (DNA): TGTGCCAGCGGGAGCTCGGACAATGAGCAGTTCTTC. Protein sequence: CASGSSDNEQFF.

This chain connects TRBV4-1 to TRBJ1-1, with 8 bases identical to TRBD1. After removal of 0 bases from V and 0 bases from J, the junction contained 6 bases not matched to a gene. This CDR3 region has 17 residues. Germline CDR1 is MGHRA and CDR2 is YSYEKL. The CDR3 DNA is TGCGCCAGCAGCCAAGATCGGACAGGGTCAATGAACACTGAAGCTTTCTTT. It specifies CASSQDRTGSMNTEAFF.

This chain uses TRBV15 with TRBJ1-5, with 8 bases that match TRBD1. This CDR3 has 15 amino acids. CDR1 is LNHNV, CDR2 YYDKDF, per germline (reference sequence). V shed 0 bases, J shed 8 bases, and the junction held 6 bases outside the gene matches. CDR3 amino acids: CATSRDPGGLEPQHF. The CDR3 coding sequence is TGTGCCACCAGCAGAGATCCAGGGGGCCTTGAGCCCCAGCATTTT. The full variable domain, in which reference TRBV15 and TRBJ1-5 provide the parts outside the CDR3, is DAMVIQNPRYQVTQFGKPVTLSCSQTLNHNVMYWYQQKSSQAPKLLFHYYDKDFNNEADTPDNFQSRRPNTSFCFLDIRSPGLGDTAMYLCATSRDPGGLEPQHFGDGTRLSIL.

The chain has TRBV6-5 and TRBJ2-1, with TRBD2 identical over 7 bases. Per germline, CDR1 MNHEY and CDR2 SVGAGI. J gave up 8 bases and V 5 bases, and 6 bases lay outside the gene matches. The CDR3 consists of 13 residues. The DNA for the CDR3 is TGTGCCAGCAGTCCGCGACTAGCCCATGAGCAGTTCTTC. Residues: CASSPRLAHEQFF.

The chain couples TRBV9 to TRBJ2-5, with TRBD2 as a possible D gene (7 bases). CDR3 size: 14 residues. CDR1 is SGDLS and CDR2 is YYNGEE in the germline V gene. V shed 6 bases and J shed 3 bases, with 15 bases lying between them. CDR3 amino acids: CASNAGAREETQYF. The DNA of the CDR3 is TGTGCCAGCAATGCGGGGGCGCGGGAAGAGACCCAGTACTTC.

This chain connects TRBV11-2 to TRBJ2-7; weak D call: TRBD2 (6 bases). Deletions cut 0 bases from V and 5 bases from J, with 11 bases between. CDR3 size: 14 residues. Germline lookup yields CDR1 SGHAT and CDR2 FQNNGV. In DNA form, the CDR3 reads TGTGCCAGCAGCTTAGAGTGGGGGGACCACGAGCAGTACTTC. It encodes CASSLEWGDHEQYF.

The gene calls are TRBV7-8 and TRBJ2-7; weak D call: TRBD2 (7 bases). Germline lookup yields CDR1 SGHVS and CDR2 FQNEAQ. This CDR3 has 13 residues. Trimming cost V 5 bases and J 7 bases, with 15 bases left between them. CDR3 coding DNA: TGTGCCAGCAGCCGACAGGAGGGGGGGGAGCAGTACTTC. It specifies CASSRQEGGEQYF.

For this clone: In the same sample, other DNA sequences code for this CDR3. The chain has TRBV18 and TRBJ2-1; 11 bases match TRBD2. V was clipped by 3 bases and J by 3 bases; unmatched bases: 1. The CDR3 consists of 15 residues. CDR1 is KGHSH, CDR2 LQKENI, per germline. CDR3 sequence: CASSPGTSGYNEQFF. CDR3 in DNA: TGTGCCAGCTCACCCGGGACTAGCGGCTACAATGAGCAGTTCTTC.

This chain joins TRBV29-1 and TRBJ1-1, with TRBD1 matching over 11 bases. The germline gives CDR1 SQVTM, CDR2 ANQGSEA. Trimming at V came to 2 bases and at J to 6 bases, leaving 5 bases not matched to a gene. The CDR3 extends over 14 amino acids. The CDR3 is CSVERTGGASEAFF. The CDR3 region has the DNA TGCAGCGTTGAAAGGACAGGGGGCGCGTCTGAAGCTTTCTTT.

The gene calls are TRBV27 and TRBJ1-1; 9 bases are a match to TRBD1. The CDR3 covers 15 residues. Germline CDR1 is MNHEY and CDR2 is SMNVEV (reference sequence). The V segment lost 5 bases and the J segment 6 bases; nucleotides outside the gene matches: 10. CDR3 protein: CASSPRDREAAEAFF. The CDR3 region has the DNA TGTGCCAGCAGTCCCAGGGACAGGGAGGCCGCTGAAGCTTTCTTT.

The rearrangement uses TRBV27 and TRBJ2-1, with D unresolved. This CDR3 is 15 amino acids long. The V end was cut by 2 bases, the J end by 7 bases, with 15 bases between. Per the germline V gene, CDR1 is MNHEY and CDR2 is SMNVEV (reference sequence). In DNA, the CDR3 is TGTGCCAGCAGTTTACGCCTCCTCAGGTTGAATGAGCAGTTCTTC. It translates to CASSLRLLRLNEQFF.